Listed here is a single T cell receptor beta chain. Its antigen is unidentified. This specimen comes from a study of human versus mouse CDR3 diversity and MHC coevolution. General study points: Human T cells were selected on 5 to 7 MHC II alleles. iCHAO1 estimated the human TCR beta repertoire at some 1.6 million clonotypes.

The method was immunoSEQ multiplex PCR; TCRdb's version includes in-frame clones alone and lacks a portion of them. The sample gives some 60,000 clones, 94% of which show up once; approximately 19% is in the top ten. Sequenced sample: naive CD4+ T cells from blood. Subset defined: CD45RO-negative CD62L-positive naive CD4 T cells. The TCR comes from a person aged 55 to 75 in good health.

CDR3 loop: CASSQGQGTDTQYF. In DNA form, the CDR3 reads TGTGCCAGCTCACAAGGACAGGGCACAGATACGCAGTATTTT. The J gene is TRBJ2-3, the V gene TRBV18; 7 nucleotides agree with TRBD1. This CDR3 region has 14 residues. Germline V gene sequence: CDR1 KGHSH, CDR2 LQKENI. With V trimmed by 4 bases and J by 1 base, 2 bases remained unmatched.